Presented here are 21 T cell receptor beta chains from one specimen sequenced in a study of cytomegalovirus exposure and HLA in healthy donors. PCR employed 60 Vbeta and 13 Jbeta primers. Profiling relied on immunoSEQ multiplex PCR, and the TCRdb table lists in-frame clones only, not all of them. The table shows some 160,000 clones, with around 77% occurring only once. Material for sequencing was PBMCs. The receptor set was obtained from a woman younger than 45 in good health and CMV-seronegative.

The chain has TRBV19 and TRBJ1-5; TRBD1 agrees at 10 bases. Germline V lookup: CDR1 LNHDA, CDR2 SQIVND (reference sequence). The CDR3 extends over 15 amino acids. With V trimmed by 5 bases and J by 5 bases, 6 bases remained unmatched. The CDR3 is CASSGPGQGYQPQHF. DNA for the CDR3: TGTGCCAGTAGTGGGCCGGGACAGGGGTATCAGCCCCAGCATTTT. Filled out from reference TRBV19 and TRBJ1-5, the complete variable domain reads DGGITQSPKYLFRKEGQNVTLSCEQNLNHDAMYWYRQDPGQGLRLIYYSQIVNDFQKGDIAEGYSVSREKKESFPLTVTSAQKNPTAFYLCASSGPGQGYQPQHFGDGTRLSIL.

This chain links TRBV27 with TRBJ1-5; 7 bases are shared with TRBD1. Germline assignment: CDR1 MNHEY and CDR2 SMNVEV (reference sequence). This CDR3 is 14 amino acids long. V was pared by 5 bases and J by 1 base, with 2 bases of the junction left unmatched. CDR3 coding DNA: TGTGCCAGCAGTCACAGGGGCAGCAATCAGCCCCAGCATTTT. It yields the protein CASSHRGSNQPQHF.

This chain uses TRBV27 with TRBJ1-1; no clear D gene. This CDR3 is 14 amino acids long. Germline V gene sequence: CDR1 MNHEY, CDR2 SMNVEV (reference sequence). Deletions cut 2 bases from V and 5 bases from J, with 12 bases between. The CDR3 DNA reads as TGTGCCAGCAGTTTAGGATCGTCGGGTACTGAAGCTTTCTTT. It codes for CASSLGSSGTEAFF.

The rearrangement uses TRBV5-5 and TRBJ2-7; TRBD2 matches 11 bases. The V gene end was trimmed by 4 bases and the J gene end by 6 bases; junction bases not matched to a gene: 9. CDR3 length: 15 amino acids. Per germline, CDR1 SGHKS and CDR2 YYEKEE (reference sequence). The CDR3 is CASSDPSSGGFEQYF. The CDR3 DNA reads as TGTGCCAGCAGCGATCCGTCTAGCGGGGGGTTCGAGCAGTACTTC.

The rearrangement links TRBV4-1 to TRBJ1-1; no clear D gene. The CDR3 is made up of 13 amino acids. V gave up 1 base and J gave up 1 base, with 4 bases separating them. Germline CDR1 reads MGHRA; CDR2 reads YSYEKL. In DNA, the CDR3 is TGCGCCAGCAGCCAAGGACAGAACACTGAAGCTTTCTTT. Translated: CASSQGQNTEAFF.

The chain couples TRBV28 to TRBJ2-3; 10 nucleotides line up with TRBD2. With 3 bases clipped from V and 6 bases from J, the junction kept 12 bases outside the gene matches. Looked up from germline, CDR1 is MDHEN and CDR2 is SYDVKM. The CDR3 is made up of 17 amino acids. CDR3 bases: TGTGCCAGCAGTTTCCAGATGACTAGCGGGCAGGGCGATACGCAGTATTTT. It yields the protein CASSFQMTSGQGDTQYF.

Only a few counts were recorded for this clone. The chain couples TRBV4-3 to TRBJ2-2; 12 bases line up with TRBD2. Germline CDR1 reads LGHNA; CDR2 reads YSLEER. CDR3 length: 16 amino acids. Unmatched junction bases numbered 5, after V lost 4 bases and J lost 5 bases. The DNA of the CDR3 is TGCGCCAGCAGCCTCCTAGCGGGAGGGCCGACCGGGGAGCTGTTTTTT. It encodes CASSLLAGGPTGELFF.

The V gene is TRBV19, the J gene TRBJ2-1; the match to TRBD1 covers 10 bases. This CDR3 is built from 15 residues. From germline, CDR1 is LNHDA and CDR2 SQIVND (reference sequence). V lost 4 bases to trimming and J lost 6 bases; unmatched junction nucleotides: 6. The CDR3, as DNA: TGTGCCAGTAGTACGACAGGGGGCTCGGGCAATGAGCAGTTCTTC. This sequence encodes CASSTTGGSGNEQFF.

The chain has TRBV6-9 and TRBJ2-7; 9 bases are shared with TRBD1. Germline V gene data show CDR1 as MNHGY and CDR2 as SVAAGI. The ends lost 5 bases at V and 6 bases at J; junction bases unmatched: 11. This CDR3 has 15 residues. The CDR3 region has the DNA TGTGCCAGCAGTCAGACCCGGGACAGGGTTTGCGAGCAGTACTTC. It codes for CASSQTRDRVCEQYF.

The V and J genes are TRBV5-6 and TRBJ2-5; D is perhaps TRBD2 (6 bases). This CDR3 is 15 amino acids long. Germline CDR1 reads SGHDT; CDR2 reads YYEEEE. Trimming pared 4 bases from V and 0 bases from J, leaving 13 bases between. Here the CDR3 reads CASSAYRDYQETQYF. The CDR3, as DNA: TGTGCCAGCAGCGCCTACCGGGACTACCAAGAGACCCAGTACTTC. The full variable domain, in which reference TRBV5-6 and TRBJ2-5 provide the parts outside the CDR3, is DAGVTQSPTHLIKTRGQQVTLRCSPKSGHDTVSWYQQALGQGPQFIFQYYEEEERQRGNFPDRFSGHQFPNYSSELNVNALLLGDSALYLCASSAYRDYQETQYFGPGTRLLVL.

This sequence joins TRBV28 and TRBJ1-1; 8 positions match TRBD1. V lost 3 bases, J lost 8 bases, and 8 bases stayed unmatched. The V gene's germline CDR1 is MDHEN and CDR2 SYDVKM. CDR3 length: 14 amino acids. The CDR3 region is CASSFQAGGGEAFF. The CDR3 DNA reads TGTGCCAGCAGTTTCCAGGCAGGGGGCGGGGAAGCTTTCTTT. Variable domain in full (rest from reference TRBV28 and TRBJ1-1): DVKVTQSSRYLVKRTGEKVFLECVQDMDHENMFWYRQDPGLGLRLIYFSYDVKMKEKGDIPEGYSVSREKKERFSLILESASTNQTSMYLCASSFQAGGGEAFFGQGTRLTVV.

The chain is built from TRBV19 and TRBJ2-7; the match to TRBD1 covers 8 bases. This CDR3 has 13 amino acids. The ends lost 10 bases at V and 9 bases at J; junction bases unmatched: 14. Germline-derived CDR1 and CDR2 are LNHDA and SQIVND (reference sequence). The chain's CDR3 is CAIVGQGGVGQYF. DNA of the CDR3: TGTGCCATAGTCGGACAGGGAGGAGTTGGGCAGTACTTC.

This clone was seen once. This sequence joins TRBV19 and TRBJ2-1, with D perhaps TRBD1 (6 bases). Looked up from germline, CDR1 is LNHDA and CDR2 is SQIVND (reference sequence). Trimming took off 4 bases at V and 8 bases at J, with 9 bases between the two ends. The CDR3 is made up of 12 amino acids. CDR3 sequence (DNA): TGTGCCAGTAGTAGCTCAGGGGATGAGCAGTTCTTC. This sequence encodes CASSSSGDEQFF. The variable domain in full, with the rest retrieved from reference TRBV19 and TRBJ2-1, is DGGITQSPKYLFRKEGQNVTLSCEQNLNHDAMYWYRQDPGQGLRLIYYSQIVNDFQKGDIAEGYSVSREKKESFPLTVTSAQKNPTAFYLCASSSSGDEQFFGPGTRLTVL.

The V and J genes are TRBV5-1 and TRBJ2-7, with 10 bases identical to TRBD2. The V gene end was trimmed by 4 bases and the J gene end by 0 bases; junction bases not matched to a gene: 7. Germline V gene lookup returns CDR1 SGHRS and CDR2 YFSETQ. The CDR3 is 16 residues long. The CDR3 is CASSNGLAVDSYEQYF. CDR3 nucleotide sequence: TGCGCCAGCAGCAACGGACTAGCGGTGGACTCCTACGAGCAGTACTTC.

This sequence joins TRBV18 and TRBJ2-2; TRBD1 matches 7 bases. The CDR3 has 15 amino acids. The germline CDR1 and CDR2 sequences are KGHSH and LQKENI. J gave up 7 bases and V 6 bases, and 11 bases lay outside the gene matches. CDR3 coding DNA: TGTGCCAGCTCCTACAGGACAGGTTCTGGCGGGGAGCTGTTTTTT. The encoded protein is CASSYRTGSGGELFF.

This rearrangement joins TRBV7-6 to TRBJ2-5, with 12 bases fitting TRBD2. The CDR3 runs 17 residues. Trimming took 0 bases from V and 7 from J; bases not matched to a gene: 9. The germline V gene encodes CDR1 SGHVS and CDR2 FNYEAQ. CDR3 in DNA: TGTGCCAGCAGCTTAGCGGGGGCTACTAGCGGGGGGTTGACCCAGTACTTC. Translation: CASSLAGATSGGLTQYF.

This chain connects TRBV19 to TRBJ1-2; D remains ambiguous. The CDR3 has 13 amino acids. Germline CDR1 is LNHDA and CDR2 is SQIVND (reference sequence). V was clipped by 8 bases and J by 8 bases, with 18 bases between them. The CDR3 DNA sequence: TGTGCCAGTCGACCTAGTGAGGTCGGGGGCTACACCTTC. This gives the protein CASRPSEVGGYTF.

This chain uses TRBV4-3 with TRBJ2-1; 7 nucleotides align to TRBD1. Per the germline V gene, CDR1 is LGHNA and CDR2 is YSLEER. Trimming removed 2 bases from V and 5 bases from J; junction bases left unmatched: 3. The CDR3 has 14 residues. The CDR3 DNA reads TGCGCCAGCAGCCAACTAGACAGGGACAATGAGCAGTTCTTC. This sequence encodes CASSQLDRDNEQFF.

This CDR3 reads CATSRMASGSTGELFF. The CDR3 bases are TGTGCCACCAGCAGAATGGCTAGCGGGAGCACCGGGGAGCTGTTTTTT. The gene calls are TRBV15 and TRBJ2-2; 10 bases align to TRBD2. V trimming: 2 bases; J trimming: 4 bases; junction bases outside the gene matches: 4. This CDR3 spans 16 amino acids. CDR1 LNHNV and CDR2 YYDKDF come from the germline V gene (reference sequence). The full variable domain, rest sourced from reference TRBV15 and TRBJ2-2, is DAMVIQNPRYQVTQFGKPVTLSCSQTLNHNVMYWYQQKSSQAPKLLFHYYDKDFNNEADTPDNFQSRRPNTSFCFLDIRSPGLGDTAMYLCATSRMASGSTGELFFGEGSRLTVL.

The chain combines TRBV7-6 with TRBJ1-3; 7 bases fit TRBD1. The CDR3 has 15 residues. After removal of 5 bases from V and 0 bases from J, the junction contained 4 bases not matched to a gene. Germline-derived CDR1 and CDR2 are SGHVS and FNYEAQ. The CDR3 DNA is TGTGCCAGCAGCGCCTACAGGGGCTCTGGAAACACCATATATTTT. It codes for CASSAYRGSGNTIYF.

The V call is TRBV6-5, the J call TRBJ2-2; D unresolved. The V end was cut by 2 bases, the J end by 6 bases, with 13 bases between. Germline lookup yields CDR1 MNHEY and CDR2 SVGAGI. The CDR3 is 15 amino acids. Here the CDR3 reads CASSYRNSWSGELFF. CDR3 DNA sequence: TGTGCCAGCAGTTACCGGAATAGCTGGTCCGGGGAGCTGTTTTTT.